A selection of T cell receptor beta chains follows, all from one sample in a study of breast tumors, draining lymph nodes, adjacent tissues. TCRdb re-analysed the multiplex PCR reads in MiXCR, keeping a single row per CDR3 protein. This table has approximately 200,000 distinct CDR3 sequences, 30% to 40% appearing once. The material sequenced was axillary lymph node tissue. Source of these receptors: a female donor with breast cancer. Some clones in this sample may be carry-over from other donors' samples. Each CDR3 is given with its conserved first and last residue. Each record gives: D gene, V gene, clone size, J gene, CDR3 DNA, CDR3 protein. D genes are given only for firm matches. Clone size is shown for a subset of rows, as once, few, many or a class of expanded clone.

NA	TRBV5-5	NA	TRBJ1-2	TGTGCCAGCAGCTTGAGGACCTCCGATGACTACACCTTC	CASSLRTSDDYTF
NA	TRBV7-9	many	TRBJ2-5	TGTGCCAGCAGCTTAGGTCAGGGGGAGGCCCAAGAGACCCAGTACTTC	CASSLGQGEAQETQYF
NA	TRBV20-1	many	TRBJ1-5	TGCAGTGCTAGAGATGGTGCGGGTTTCAATCAGCCCCAGCATTTT	CSARDGAGFNQPQHF
NA	TRBV3-1	NA	TRBJ1-6	TGTGCCAGCAGCCATCCAGGCCAGGGGCGAGGGGCTACACCCCTCCACTTT	CASSHPGQGRGATPLHF
TRBD2	TRBV12-3/TRBV12-4	medium-sized	TRBJ2-3	TGTGCCAGCAGTCCCGGGACTAGCCGCACAGATACGCAGTATTTT	CASSPGTSRTDTQYF
TRBD1	TRBV24-1	NA	TRBJ1-2	TGTGCCACCAGTGATCCCGGGACAGGGGCATATGGCTACACCTTC	CATSDPGTGAYGYTF
TRBD2	TRBV15	many	TRBJ2-5	TGTGCCACCAGCAGAGAGCCAGGGAGGGGAGAGACCCAGTACTTC	CATSREPGRGETQYF
NA	TRBV20-1	NA	TRBJ1-1	TGCAGTGCTAGGGCGCATTCGAGCACTGAAGCTTTCTTT	CSARAHSSTEAFF
NA	TRBV6-6	many	TRBJ2-3	TGTGCCAGTCGGGCCCTGGAGCCAGTACAGTATTTT	CASRALEPVQYF
NA	TRBV12-3/TRBV12-4	many	TRBJ1-2	TGTGCCAGCAGTTCGAATGGGGATCGGGGCTACACCTTC	CASSSNGDRGYTF
TRBD1	TRBV30	many	TRBJ2-1	TGTGCCTGGAGCCTCCCCGGGACAGGGAACGAGGGTAAGCAGTTCTTC	CAWSLPGTGNEGKQFF
NA	TRBV20-1	NA	TRBJ2-7	TGCAGTGCTGCCACCAGTGAGGGCTACGAGCAGTACTTC	CSAATSEGYEQYF
NA	TRBV12-3/TRBV12-4	few	TRBJ1-1	TGTGCCAGCAGTCGACAGGCCATGAACACTGAAGCTTTCTTT	CASSRQAMNTEAFF
NA	TRBV6-5	many	TRBJ2-5	TGTGCCAGCAGTAGGAGTCCTCGAGAGACCCAGTACTTC	CASSRSPRETQYF
NA	TRBV25-1	many	TRBJ2-1	TGTGCCAGCAGTGAACCGTCACTAGGTGGGCCTGAGCAGTTCTTC	CASSEPSLGGPEQFF